A selection of T cell receptor beta chains follows, all from one sample in a study of blood T cells in healthy people across ages. TCRdb independently ran MiXCR on the 5' RACE reads; one entry per CDR3 protein. The sample has about 800,000 distinct CDR3 sequences; 25% are singletons. The sample was also linked to a second study, of T cells of mothers and their children.

Input material: blood. Every receptor here comes from a boy aged 5 to 17 in good health. CDR3s include the opening cysteine and the closing phenylalanine or tryptophan. The D gene is left open where the match is weak. Clone sizes are given selectively: once, few, many, or a class where the clone is expanded.

cdr3_nt,cdr3_aa,d_call,j_call,cdr3_length,clone_size,v_call
TGCGCCAGCAGCTGGGGACCCACAGATACGCAGTATTTT,CASSWGPTDTQYF,NA,TRBJ2-3,13,few,TRBV5-1
TGTGCCAGCAGCGGGGGGCGAGAGTTGTACGAGCAGTACTTC,CASSGGRELYEQYF,NA,TRBJ2-7,14,few,TRBV7-2
TGCGCCAGCAGCCAAGATCCCGGCAGTCCAACTAATGAAAAACTGTTTTTT,CASSQDPGSPTNEKLFF,NA,TRBJ1-4,17,NA,TRBV4-3
TGTGCCAGTGGGGAGGGCAGTAACTATGGCTACACCTTC,CASGEGSNYGYTF,NA,TRBJ1-2,13,few,TRBV19
TGCGCCAGCAGCCAAGAGAGCGGGAGATACGAGCAGTACTTC,CASSQESGRYEQYF,TRBD2,TRBJ2-7,14,NA,TRBV4-1
TGTGCCAGCAGCGAGATGGGACTAGTCAATGAGCAGTTCTTC,CASSEMGLVNEQFF,TRBD2,TRBJ2-1,14,NA,TRBV9
TGTGCCATCAGCCTTGTACAGGGAAACTACGAGCAGTACTTC,CAISLVQGNYEQYF,NA,TRBJ2-7,14,few,TRBV10-3
TGTGCCAGCAGTCCCTATACGACAGACTTGAACACTGAAGCTTTCTTT,CASSPYTTDLNTEAFF,NA,TRBJ1-1,16,NA,TRBV27
TGTGCCAGCAGTTTGGACTCCCAAGAGACCCAGTACTTC,CASSLDSQETQYF,NA,TRBJ2-5,13,many,TRBV7-2
TGTGCCAGCAGCTTAGCGTCGGGAGGGGGCAGAGAGACCCAGTACTTC,CASSLASGGGRETQYF,NA,TRBJ2-5,16,NA,TRBV7-9
TGTGCCAGCAGCAGGGGCAGGGAAAGGGGCTATGGCTACACCTTC,CASSRGRERGYGYTF,NA,TRBJ1-2,15,few,TRBV5-4
TGTGCCAGCAGAAACCGGGGCGGTCCGGGCGGGGAGCTGTTTTTT,CASRNRGGPGGELFF,NA,TRBJ2-2,15,few,TRBV6-1
TGTGCCAGCAGTTTATGGCAGGCCAACACCGGGGAGCTGTTTTTT,CASSLWQANTGELFF,NA,TRBJ2-2,15,NA,TRBV27
TGCGCCAGCAGCTTGGACCCCCGCTCTGGAAACACCATATATTTT,CASSLDPRSGNTIYF,NA,TRBJ1-3,15,NA,TRBV5-1
TGTGCCAGCGTGAGGGACTTGAGCTCCTACAATGAGCAGTTCTTC,CASVRDLSSYNEQFF,NA,TRBJ2-1,15,NA,TRBV6-5
TGTGCCAGCAGGTCTAGAGATCGACAGGGACTAAACTATGGCTACACCTTC,CASRSRDRQGLNYGYTF,TRBD1,TRBJ1-2,17,few,TRBV28
TGCGCCAGCAGGCAGGGGACCGAAGAGACCCAGTACTTC,CASRQGTEETQYF,NA,TRBJ2-5,13,few,TRBV5-1
TGCGCCAGCAGCGGACTAGCGGGGGGCCCCGAATCCACAGATACGCAGTATTTT,CASSGLAGGPESTDTQYF,TRBD2,TRBJ2-3,18,NA,TRBV7-9
TGTGCCACCAGTGATTTGCAACCCGAGGAAGAGACCCAGTACTTC,CATSDLQPEEETQYF,NA,TRBJ2-5,15,few,TRBV24-1
TGTGCCAGCAGTAAAGGGACAGGGTGGGACGAGCAGTACTTC,CASSKGTGWDEQYF,TRBD1,TRBJ2-7,14,NA,TRBV25-1
TGCAGTGCTAGGCGGGCTAGCGGGATTTTCGATGAGCAGTTCTTC,CSARRASGIFDEQFF,TRBD2,TRBJ2-1,15,NA,TRBV20-1
TGTGCCAGCAGTTTATTTGCCAGGAACACTGAAGCTTTCTTT,CASSLFARNTEAFF,NA,TRBJ1-1,14,NA,TRBV28
TGTGCCAGCAGCCTGACAGGGGTGACCAACATTCAGTACTTC,CASSLTGVTNIQYF,TRBD1,TRBJ2-4,14,NA,TRBV11-2
TGTGCCAGCAGCCAACTATTGCGTAACGCTGAAGCTTTCTTT,CASSQLLRNAEAFF,NA,TRBJ1-1,14,NA,TRBV16
TGCGCCAGCAGCTCCGAGGGGACAACTAATGAAAAACTGTTTTTT,CASSSEGTTNEKLFF,NA,TRBJ1-4,15,few,TRBV5-1
TGTGCCAGCAGACCCCGGACTAGCGGGAGGGCCTCCCAAGAGACCCAGTACTTC,CASRPRTSGRASQETQYF,TRBD2,TRBJ2-5,18,NA,TRBV2
TGTGCCAGCAGCCCCGCAAGCGAGGGAACGAACACCGGGGAGCTGTTTTTT,CASSPASEGTNTGELFF,NA,TRBJ2-2,17,NA,TRBV4-2
TGTGCCAGCAGCTCCGGACAGGGAGAGCAGTACTTC,CASSSGQGEQYF,TRBD1,TRBJ2-5,12,few,TRBV7-6
TGCGCCAGCAGCCGGGACCCCTCTTCAGAGCAGTGCTTC,CASSRDPSSEQCF,NA,TRBJ2-7,13,NA,TRBV5-1
TGTGCCAGCAGTTTAAGGACCTTATACGAGCAGTACTTC,CASSLRTLYEQYF,NA,TRBJ2-7,13,few,TRBV28
TGTGCCAGCGGTATGGGGGGTTGGTACGAGCAGTACTTC,CASGMGGWYEQYF,NA,TRBJ2-7,13,few,TRBV12-3/TRBV12-4
TGTGCCAGCAGTTTACGGAGGGGCAGGGTGGCCGATGGCTACACCTTC,CASSLRRGRVADGYTF,NA,TRBJ1-2,16,few,TRBV27
TGTGCCAGCAGCTTACCGGTGCTAGCGGGAGTCCAAGAGACCCAGTACTTC,CASSLPVLAGVQETQYF,TRBD2,TRBJ2-5,17,few,TRBV7-8
TGTGCCAGCAGCCCCATTCGGATGAACACTGAAGCTTTCTTT,CASSPIRMNTEAFF,NA,TRBJ1-1,14,NA,TRBV11-1
TGTGCTAGCAGCTTAGAGGCAGGGACGTACCAAGAGACCCAGTACTTC,CASSLEAGTYQETQYF,NA,TRBJ2-5,16,NA,TRBV7-7
TGTGCCAGCAGCCCCGGGACCTCAGGGGCCCTCGTCACACATACGCAGTATTTT,CASSPGTSGALVTHTQYF,NA,TRBJ2-3,18,NA,TRBV9
TGCAGTGCGAGGTGGACAGGTCTCTCTAACTATGGCTACACCTTC,CSARWTGLSNYGYTF,TRBD1,TRBJ1-2,15,few,TRBV20-1
TGCAGTGCTAGGGTGGGACAAAACTATGGCTACACCTTC,CSARVGQNYGYTF,NA,TRBJ1-2,13,NA,TRBV20-1
TGTGCCAGCAGCTTATTCGGGACCCCGGCAGATACGCAGTATTTT,CASSLFGTPADTQYF,NA,TRBJ2-3,15,NA,TRBV7-6
TGTGCCAGCAGTACGACAGGGAATGGCTACACCTTC,CASSTTGNGYTF,TRBD1,TRBJ1-2,12,few,TRBV28
TGTGCCAGCAGCTTAGGAGCGTTTAACCAAGAGACCCAGTACTTC,CASSLGAFNQETQYF,NA,TRBJ2-5,15,few,TRBV7-9
TGCGCCAGCAGCCAAGATCAAAGCTCCTATAATTCACCCCTCCACTTT,CASSQDQSSYNSPLHF,NA,TRBJ1-6,16,few,TRBV4-1
TGCGCCAGCAGCCAAGACCCAGGGGTTTACACTGAAGCTTTCTTT,CASSQDPGVYTEAFF,NA,TRBJ1-1,15,NA,TRBV4-3
TGCAGTACTAGAGATCCCGGGACAGGGGGTATCACCGGGGAGCTGTTTTTT,CSTRDPGTGGITGELFF,TRBD1,TRBJ2-2,17,few,TRBV20-1
TGTGCCACCGAAGGAATTGGGGGGGCTGCCGGGGAGCTGTTTTTT,CATEGIGGAAGELFF,NA,TRBJ2-2,15,NA,TRBV6-5
TGTGCCAGCAGACCAGCGTACCAAGAGACCCAGTACTTC,CASRPAYQETQYF,NA,TRBJ2-5,13,few,TRBV6-2/TRBV6-3
TGTGCCAGCAGCCCAAGCCGAGAGTTAGCCTACGAGCAGTACTTC,CASSPSRELAYEQYF,NA,TRBJ2-7,15,NA,TRBV6-6
TGTGCCAGCAGCTTAGCGGCAGGTGGGGGATCGGGTACGCAGTATTTT,CASSLAAGGGSGTQYF,NA,TRBJ2-3,16,NA,TRBV7-6
TGTGCCAGCAGCTCGGTTTATCGGGGGCGAGGGGAGCAGTACTTC,CASSSVYRGRGEQYF,NA,TRBJ2-5,15,NA,TRBV7-9
TGTGCCAGCCTCGGACCGCTTGGTGTTAGCTATGGCTACACCTTC,CASLGPLGVSYGYTF,NA,TRBJ1-2,15,NA,TRBV6-5
TGTGCCAGCAGTTTAGTGGCCCTGAGTGAGCAGTTCTTC,CASSLVALSEQFF,NA,TRBJ2-1,13,NA,TRBV12-3/TRBV12-4
TGTGCCAGCAGCTCGATCCAGTCCTTTTTTGCAACTAATGAAAAACTGTTTTTT,CASSSIQSFFATNEKLFF,NA,TRBJ1-4,18,NA,TRBV11-2
TGTGCCAGCAGTACCAGGGGAGGGAGTGAGCAGTTCTTC,CASSTRGGSEQFF,NA,TRBJ2-1,13,NA,TRBV6-5
TGTGCCAGCAGTGGGGAAACCACAGATACGCAGTATTTT,CASSGETTDTQYF,NA,TRBJ2-3,13,NA,TRBV2
TGTGCCAGCAGCCAAGAGACAGACACCACCTACGAGCAGTACTTC,CASSQETDTTYEQYF,NA,TRBJ2-7,15,few,TRBV14
TGTGCCAGCAGTTGGGCTGTACCCGGGGAGCTGTTTTTT,CASSWAVPGELFF,NA,TRBJ2-2,13,NA,TRBV6-2/TRBV6-3
TGCAGTGCTAATGTTCGGTCGGACGGCTACACCTTC,CSANVRSDGYTF,NA,TRBJ1-2,12,NA,TRBV20-1